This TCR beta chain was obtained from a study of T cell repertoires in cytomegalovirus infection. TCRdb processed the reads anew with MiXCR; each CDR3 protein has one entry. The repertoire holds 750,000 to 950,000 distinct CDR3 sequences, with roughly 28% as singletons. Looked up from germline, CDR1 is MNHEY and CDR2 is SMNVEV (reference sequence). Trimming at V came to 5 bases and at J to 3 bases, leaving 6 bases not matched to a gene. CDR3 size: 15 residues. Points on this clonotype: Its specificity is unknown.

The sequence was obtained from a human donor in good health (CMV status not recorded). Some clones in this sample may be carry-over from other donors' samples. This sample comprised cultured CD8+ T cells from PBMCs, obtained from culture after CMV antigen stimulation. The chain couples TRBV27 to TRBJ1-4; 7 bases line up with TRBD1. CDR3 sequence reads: CASSRRDRANEKLFF. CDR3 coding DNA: TGTGCCAGCAGTCGCCGGGACAGAGCTAATGAAAAACTGTTTTTT.